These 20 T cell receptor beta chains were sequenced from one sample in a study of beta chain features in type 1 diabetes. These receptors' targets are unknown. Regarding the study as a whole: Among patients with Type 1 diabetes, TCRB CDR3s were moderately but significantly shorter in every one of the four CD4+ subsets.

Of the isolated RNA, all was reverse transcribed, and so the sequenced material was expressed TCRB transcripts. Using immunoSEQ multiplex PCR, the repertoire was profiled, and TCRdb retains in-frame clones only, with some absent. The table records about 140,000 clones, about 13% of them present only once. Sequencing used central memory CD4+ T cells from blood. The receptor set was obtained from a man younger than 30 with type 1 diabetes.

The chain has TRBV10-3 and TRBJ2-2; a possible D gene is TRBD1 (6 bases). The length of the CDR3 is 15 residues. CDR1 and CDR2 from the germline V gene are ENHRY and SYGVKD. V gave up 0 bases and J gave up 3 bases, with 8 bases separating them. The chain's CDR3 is CAISESDRDTGELFF. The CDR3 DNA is TGTGCCATCAGTGAGTCGGACAGAGACACCGGGGAGCTGTTTTTT.

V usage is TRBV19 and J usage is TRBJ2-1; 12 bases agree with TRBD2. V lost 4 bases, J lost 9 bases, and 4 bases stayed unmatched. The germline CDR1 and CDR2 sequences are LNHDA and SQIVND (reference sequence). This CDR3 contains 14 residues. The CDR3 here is CASSKLAGGGEQFF. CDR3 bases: TGTGCCAGTAGTAAACTAGCGGGGGGAGGTGAGCAGTTCTTC. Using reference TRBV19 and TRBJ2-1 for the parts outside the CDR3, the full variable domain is DGGITQSPKYLFRKEGQNVTLSCEQNLNHDAMYWYRQDPGQGLRLIYYSQIVNDFQKGDIAEGYSVSREKKESFPLTVTSAQKNPTAFYLCASSKLAGGGEQFFGPGTRLTVL.

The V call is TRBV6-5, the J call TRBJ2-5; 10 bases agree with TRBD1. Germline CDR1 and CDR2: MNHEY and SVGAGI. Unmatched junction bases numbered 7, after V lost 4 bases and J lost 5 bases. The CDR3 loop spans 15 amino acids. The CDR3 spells CASSWTGGDVETQYF. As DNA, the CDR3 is TGTGCCAGCAGTTGGACAGGGGGAGACGTGGAGACCCAGTACTTC.

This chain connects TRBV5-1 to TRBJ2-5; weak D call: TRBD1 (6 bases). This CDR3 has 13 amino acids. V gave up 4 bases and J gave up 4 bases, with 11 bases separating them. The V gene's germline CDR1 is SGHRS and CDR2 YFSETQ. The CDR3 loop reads CASSVRDTETQYF. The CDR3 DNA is TGCGCCAGCAGCGTCCGGGACACAGAGACCCAGTACTTC. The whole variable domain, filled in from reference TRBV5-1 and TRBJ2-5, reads KAGVTQTPRYLIKTRGQQVTLSCSPISGHRSVSWYQQTPGQGLQFLFEYFSETQRNKGNFPGRFSGRQFSNSRSEMNVSTLELGDSALYLCASSVRDTETQYFGPGTRLLVL.

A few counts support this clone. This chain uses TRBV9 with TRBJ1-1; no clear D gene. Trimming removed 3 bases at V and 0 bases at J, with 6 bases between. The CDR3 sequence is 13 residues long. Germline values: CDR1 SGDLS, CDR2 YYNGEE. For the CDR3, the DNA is TGTGCCAGCAGCGGAGGCCTGAACACTGAAGCTTTCTTT. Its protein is CASSGGLNTEAFF.

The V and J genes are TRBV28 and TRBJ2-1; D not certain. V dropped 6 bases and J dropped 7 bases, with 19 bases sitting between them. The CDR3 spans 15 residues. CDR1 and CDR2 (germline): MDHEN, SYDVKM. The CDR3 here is CASRLSGRAGNEQFF. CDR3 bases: TGTGCCAGCAGGTTGTCCGGGCGCGCCGGTAATGAGCAGTTCTTC.

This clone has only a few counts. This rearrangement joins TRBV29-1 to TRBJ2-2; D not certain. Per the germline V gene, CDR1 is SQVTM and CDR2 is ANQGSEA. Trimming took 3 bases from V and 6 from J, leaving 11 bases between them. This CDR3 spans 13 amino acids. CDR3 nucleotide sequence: TGCAGCGTTGAGCCAACATCGGCCGGGGAGCTGTTTTTT. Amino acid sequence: CSVEPTSAGELFF.

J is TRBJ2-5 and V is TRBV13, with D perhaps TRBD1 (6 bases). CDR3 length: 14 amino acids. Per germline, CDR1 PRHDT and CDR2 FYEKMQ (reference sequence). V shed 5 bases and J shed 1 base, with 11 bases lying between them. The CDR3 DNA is TGTGCCAGCAGCCGAGACAGGTTCCAAGAGACCCAGTACTTC. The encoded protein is CASSRDRFQETQYF.

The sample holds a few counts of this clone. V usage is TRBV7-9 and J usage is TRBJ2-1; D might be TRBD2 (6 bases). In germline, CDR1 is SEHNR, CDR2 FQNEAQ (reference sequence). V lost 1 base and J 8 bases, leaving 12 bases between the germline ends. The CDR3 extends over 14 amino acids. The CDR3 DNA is TGTGCCAGCAGCTTAGTGGGGGACTTCCATGAGCAGTTCTTC. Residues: CASSLVGDFHEQFF.

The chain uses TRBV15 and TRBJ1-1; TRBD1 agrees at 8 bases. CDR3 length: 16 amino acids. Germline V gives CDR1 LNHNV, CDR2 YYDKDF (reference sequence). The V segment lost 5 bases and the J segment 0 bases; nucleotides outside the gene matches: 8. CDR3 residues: CATSPAGGRVNTEAFF. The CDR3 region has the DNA TGTGCCACCAGCCCGGCAGGGGGCAGGGTGAACACTGAAGCTTTCTTT.

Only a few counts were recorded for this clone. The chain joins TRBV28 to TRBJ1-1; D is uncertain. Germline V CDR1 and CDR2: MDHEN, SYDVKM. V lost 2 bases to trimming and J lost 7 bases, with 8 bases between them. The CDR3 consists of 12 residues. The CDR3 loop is CASSLARIEAFF. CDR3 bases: TGTGCCAGCAGTTTAGCGAGGATTGAAGCTTTCTTT.

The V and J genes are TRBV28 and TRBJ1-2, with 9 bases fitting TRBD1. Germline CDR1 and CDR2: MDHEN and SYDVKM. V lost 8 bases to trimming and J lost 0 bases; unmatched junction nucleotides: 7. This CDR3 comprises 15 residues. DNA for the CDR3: TGTGCCAGCGTTGGGACAGGGCTATCTAACTATGGCTACACCTTC. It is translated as CASVGTGLSNYGYTF.

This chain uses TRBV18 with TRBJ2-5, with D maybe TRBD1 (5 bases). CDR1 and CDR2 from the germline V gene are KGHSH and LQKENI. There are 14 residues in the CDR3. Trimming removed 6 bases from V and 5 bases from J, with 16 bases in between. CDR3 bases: TGTGCCAGCTCTCTCTCTGAAGGGGCGGAGACCCAGTACTTC. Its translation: CASSLSEGAETQYF.

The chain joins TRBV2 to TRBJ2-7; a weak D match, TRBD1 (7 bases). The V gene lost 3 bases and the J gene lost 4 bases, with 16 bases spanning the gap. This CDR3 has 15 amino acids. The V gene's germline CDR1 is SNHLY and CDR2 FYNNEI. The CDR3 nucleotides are TGTGCCAGCAGTGAGTCAGAGGGGGCGGGATACGAGCAGTACTTC. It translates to CASSESEGAGYEQYF.

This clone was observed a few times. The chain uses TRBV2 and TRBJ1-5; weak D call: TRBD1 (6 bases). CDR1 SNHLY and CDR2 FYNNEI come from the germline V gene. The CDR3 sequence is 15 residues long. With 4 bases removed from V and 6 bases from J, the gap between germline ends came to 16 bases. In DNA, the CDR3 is TGTGCCAGCAGTGGGTCAGGGGTTCCGTCTCAGCCCCAGCATTTT. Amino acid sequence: CASSGSGVPSQPQHF.

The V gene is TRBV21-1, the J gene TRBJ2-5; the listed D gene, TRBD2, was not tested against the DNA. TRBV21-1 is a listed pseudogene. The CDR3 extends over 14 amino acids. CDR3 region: CASSKAGASETQYF. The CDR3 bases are TGTGCCAGCAGCAAGGCGGGGGCATCGGAGACCCAGTACTTC.

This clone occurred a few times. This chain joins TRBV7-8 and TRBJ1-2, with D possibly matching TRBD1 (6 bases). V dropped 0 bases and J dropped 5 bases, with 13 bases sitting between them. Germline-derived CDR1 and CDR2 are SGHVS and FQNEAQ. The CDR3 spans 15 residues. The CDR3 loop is CASSLAPDRKYGYTF. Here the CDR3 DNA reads TGTGCCAGCAGCTTAGCCCCGGACAGAAAATATGGCTACACCTTC.

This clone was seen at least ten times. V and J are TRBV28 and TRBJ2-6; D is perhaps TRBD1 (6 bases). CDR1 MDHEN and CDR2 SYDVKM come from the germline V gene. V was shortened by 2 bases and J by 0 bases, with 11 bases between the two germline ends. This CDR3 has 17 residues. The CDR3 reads CASSLGGQLSGANVLTF. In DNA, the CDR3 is TGTGCCAGCAGTTTAGGTGGACAGCTCTCTGGGGCCAACGTCCTGACTTTC.

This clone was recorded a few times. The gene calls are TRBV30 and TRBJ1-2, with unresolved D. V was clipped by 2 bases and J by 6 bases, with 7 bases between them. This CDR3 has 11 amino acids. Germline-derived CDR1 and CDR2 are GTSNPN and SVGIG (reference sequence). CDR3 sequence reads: CAWSRLNGYTF. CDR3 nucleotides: TGTGCCTGGAGTAGGCTTAATGGCTACACCTTC.

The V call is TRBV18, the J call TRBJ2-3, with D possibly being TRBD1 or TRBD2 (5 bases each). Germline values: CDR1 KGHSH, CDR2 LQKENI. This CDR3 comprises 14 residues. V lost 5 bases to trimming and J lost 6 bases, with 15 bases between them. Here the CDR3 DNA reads TGTGCCAGCTCATCGGGACCTCCGCGGGATACGCAGTATTTT. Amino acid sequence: CASSSGPPRDTQYF.